Shown below are 11 T cell receptor beta chains from a single sample sequenced in a study of T-cell memory formation after mild COVID-19 (dated by TCRdb to the early 2020s). Library creation used 5' RACE. Reads for this sample came from an Illumina NovaSeq 6000. TCRdb's own reprocessing of the public reads used fastp at Q25 and MiXCR and kept productive beta chains. Rows merge per CDR3 protein into single entries with the most common DNA and genes. The sample profile shows 280,000 or so distinct CDR3 sequences; around 8% of them were found once. The top ten constitute approximately 23% of the sample. The material sequenced was PBMCs or a T cell subset sorted from them (not recorded which). The receptors were sampled from a man between 18 and 29 years old who had mild COVID-19 (a few samples of this study predate the infection). The sample titles of this study are shuffled in the database, so cell type and time point are left out; the donor was told from shared clones.

This clonotype was detected ten times or more. The chain employs TRBV4-1 and TRBJ2-7, with TRBD1 matching over 7 bases. After removal of 1 base from V and 0 bases from J, the junction contained 12 bases not matched to a gene. The CDR3 contains 18 residues. Germline V CDR1 and CDR2: MGHRA, YSYEKL. The CDR3 region is CASSQGEGGRLFSYEQYF. The CDR3 region has the DNA TGCGCCAGCAGCCAAGGGGAAGGGGGCAGGCTTTTCTCCTACGAGCAGTACTTC.

This clonotype was counted many times. The genes are TRBV19 and TRBJ2-2; tentatively, D is TRBD2 (6 bases). Trimming removed 7 bases from V and 6 bases from J, with 12 bases in between. The CDR3 totals 13 residues. Germline-derived CDR1 and CDR2 are LNHDA and SQIVND (reference sequence). CDR3: CASMEGGAGELFF. The CDR3 region has the DNA TGTGCCAGTATGGAGGGCGGAGCCGGGGAGCTGTTTTTT.

The chain uses TRBV2 and TRBJ2-2, with a tentative D call TRBD1 (5 bases). Germline V CDR1 and CDR2: SNHLY, FYNNEI. Trimming left V 1 base short and J 4 bases short, with 13 bases between. The CDR3 sequence is 16 residues long. The CDR3 DNA reads as TGTGCCAGCAGTGAAGGGACACGGTGGGGCACCGGGGAGCTGTTTTTT. It encodes CASSEGTRWGTGELFF.

The CDR3 sequence is CASSLGFGSGGIYEQYF. CDR3 sequence (DNA): TGTGCCAGCAGCTTAGGTTTCGGTAGCGGGGGGATCTACGAGCAGTACTTC. V is TRBV7-9 and J is TRBJ2-7; TRBD2 matches 10 bases. Per the germline V gene, CDR1 is SEHNR and CDR2 is FQNEAQ (reference sequence). J gave up 3 bases and V 1 base, and 9 bases lay outside the gene matches. The CDR3 runs to 17 residues.

The sample holds a few counts of this clonotype. The chain links TRBV5-1 to TRBJ2-5; D is ambiguous. Germline CDR1 is SGHRS and CDR2 is YFSETQ. This CDR3 has 15 amino acids. Deletions cut 0 bases from V and 5 bases from J, with 14 bases between. The CDR3 loop is CASSLVDSGWETQYF. CDR3 nucleotides: TGCGCCAGCAGCTTGGTCGACTCCGGGTGGGAGACCCAGTACTTC. The full variable domain, its missing parts supplied by reference TRBV5-1 and TRBJ2-5, is KAGVTQTPRYLIKTRGQQVTLSCSPISGHRSVSWYQQTPGQGLQFLFEYFSETQRNKGNFPGRFSGRQFSNSRSEMNVSTLELGDSALYLCASSLVDSGWETQYFGPGTRLLVL.

A few counts support this clonotype. This chain links TRBV7-8 with TRBJ2-7; unclear D gene. V was shortened by 5 bases and J by 6 bases, with 17 bases between the two germline ends. Germline CDR1 reads SGHVS; CDR2 reads FQNEAQ. The CDR3 loop spans 14 amino acids. CDR3 DNA sequence: TGTGCCAGCAGCAGTCCCCCTCTGGGAACCGAGCAGTACTTC. It codes for CASSSPPLGTEQYF. Complete variable domain (other parts from reference TRBV7-8 and TRBJ2-7): GAGVSQSPRYKVAKRGQDVALRCDPISGHVSLFWYQQALGQGPEFLTYFQNEAQLDKSGLPSDRFFAERPEGSVSTLKIQRTQQEDSAVYLCASSSPPLGTEQYFGPGTRLTVT.

This chain joins TRBV9 and TRBJ2-5, with D possibly matching TRBD1 (5 bases). The CDR3 covers 14 residues. In germline, CDR1 is SGDLS, CDR2 YYNGEE. The V end was cut by 0 bases, the J end by 2 bases, with 8 bases between. The CDR3 nucleotides are TGTGCCAGCAGCGTAGCTACAGGTCAAGAGACCCAGTACTTC. Translating gives CASSVATGQETQYF.

CDR3 region: CASSLGSGSQETQYF. For the CDR3, the DNA is TGTGCCAGCAGCTTGGGTAGCGGGAGTCAAGAGACCCAGTACTTC. This chain uses TRBV7-3 with TRBJ2-5; 9 nucleotides match TRBD2. Germline values: CDR1 SGHTA, CDR2 FQGTGA. CDR3 size: 15 residues. The V and J ends lost 3 bases and 2 bases, in that order; junction bases with no gene match: 4.

This clonotype was observed a handful of times. The chain couples TRBV18 to TRBJ2-7; D uncertain. CDR1 KGHSH and CDR2 LQKENI come from the germline V gene. The CDR3 is made up of 13 amino acids. V dropped 0 bases and J dropped 7 bases, with 10 bases sitting between them. The CDR3 nucleotides read TGTGCCAGCTCACCACCGAGTTCCCCGGAGCAGTACGTC. This gives the protein CASSPPSSPEQYV.

This clonotype was recorded a few times. The CDR3, as DNA: TGCGCCAGCAGCTTGTACCAGAACACCGGGGAGCTGTTTTTT. It is translated as CASSLYQNTGELFF. The V gene is TRBV5-1, the J gene TRBJ2-2; D call uncertain. The germline V gene encodes CDR1 SGHRS and CDR2 YFSETQ. V gave up 1 base and J gave up 1 base, with 5 bases separating them. The CDR3 is made up of 14 amino acids.

The J gene is TRBJ2-7, the V gene TRBV11-2; no reliable D call. V lost 5 bases, J lost 5 bases, and 10 bases lay in between. The CDR3 is 12 residues long. The germline V gene encodes CDR1 SGHAT and CDR2 FQNNGV. In DNA form, the CDR3 reads TGTGCCAGCAGCCCCCCGACAAACGAGCAGTACTTC. Encoded protein: CASSPPTNEQYF.